This note documents a single T cell receptor (beta chain) sequence. Its antigen is unknown. The V end was cut by 5 bases, the J end by 0 bases, with 16 bases between. Germline V lookup: CDR1 SGHTA, CDR2 FQGNSA. The CDR3 covers 16 residues. Assay: immunoSEQ multiplex PCR; the TCRdb copy retains only in-frame clones and omits some. This sample has fewer than 8,000 clones; around three quarters occur once, and the top ten carry around 8.8%. The sample belongs to a study of tumor-infiltrating lymphocytes in localized non-small cell lung cancer. The study's findings and limits: IM1 and IM2 tumors showed no difference in T-cell fraction.

This clonotype was sampled from a human donor with non-small cell lung cancer. Sequences were obtained from uninvolved lung tissue not adjacent to the tumor. The rearrangement joins TRBV7-2 to TRBJ1-1, with D possibly matching TRBD1 (6 bases). CDR3 sequence: CASSPQLTGMNTEAFF. As DNA, the CDR3 is TGTGCCAGCAGCCCTCAATTGACAGGAATGAACACTGAAGCTTTCTTT.